Here is one TCR beta chain with its context. This record comes from a study of shared clonotypes between healthy human individuals. The CDR3 consists of 15 residues. CDR1 and CDR2 from the germline V gene are SGHDN and FVKESK. V was pared by 0 bases and J by 2 bases, with 11 bases between. The table came from immunoSEQ multiplex PCR; TCRdb's copy has only in-frame clones and leaves some out. The data show some 470,000 clones, with around 80% seen just once and 10% to 15% held by the top ten. This receptor was taken from a woman between 40 and 55 years old in good health. Some clones in this sample may be carry-over from other donors' samples. The sequenced sample consisted of PBMCs. The J gene is TRBJ2-7, the V gene TRBV14; D gene ambiguous. The CDR3 sequence: CASSQDSRYTYEQYF. The CDR3 region has the DNA TGTGCCAGCAGCCAAGATTCGAGGTACACCTACGAGCAGTACTTC.